Each of the 25 T cell receptor beta chains below was sequenced from the same sample in a study of T-cell reconstitution after alpha-beta-depleted transplantation in children. It was with unique molecular identifiers that the TCRbeta library was prepared. TCRdb fed the PCR reads into MiXCR, producing one record per CDR3 protein. The sample consists of some 300,000 distinct CDR3 sequences, around 7.3% of them appearing once. Points from the study as a whole: T cells produced anew were the main source of T-cell counts and diversity one year after transplant.

The antigens these receptors bind are not known. The sample consisted of peripheral blood, taken 360 days after TCRalphabeta/CD19-depleted stem cell transplant. These receptors were collected from a female patient aged 2-9 years who had a stem cell transplant for Fanconi anemia, so the T cells may come from the graft donor.

The rearrangement uses TRBV5-1 and TRBJ2-3; 13 bases fit TRBD2. There are 16 residues in the CDR3. Germline lookup yields CDR1 SGHRS and CDR2 YFSETQ. With 4 bases clipped from V and 5 bases from J, the junction kept 7 bases outside the gene matches. CDR3 protein: CASSPRTSGGRDTQYF. CDR3 sequence (DNA): TGCGCCAGCAGCCCCCGGACTAGCGGGGGCAGAGATACGCAGTATTTT.

This clonotype was detected a few times. For the CDR3, the DNA is TGTGCCTGGAGTGTAAGGATGACAGGGCACTCCTACGAGCAGTACTTC. Encoded protein: CAWSVRMTGHSYEQYF. The chain is built from TRBV30 and TRBJ2-7, with 7 bases that match TRBD1. From germline, CDR1 is GTSNPN and CDR2 SVGIG (reference sequence). The ends lost 0 bases at V and 0 bases at J; junction bases unmatched: 8. The CDR3 is made up of 16 amino acids.

This clonotype was counted ten times or more. The rearrangement links TRBV5-1 to TRBJ2-3; tentatively, D is TRBD1 (5 bases). The CDR3 has 16 amino acids. Trimming removed 0 bases at V and 0 bases at J, with 11 bases between. Germline CDR1 is SGHRS and CDR2 is YFSETQ. The CDR3 DNA sequence: TGCGCCAGCAGCTTGGATGGGGCTACTAGCACAGATACGCAGTATTTT. It translates to CASSLDGATSTDTQYF.

In its sample, this clonotype was seen many times. The CDR3 DNA reads as TGCGCCAGCAACGGGCAGGGGCACACCGGGGAGCTGTTTTTT. Residues: CASNGQGHTGELFF. The rearrangement uses TRBV5-1 and TRBJ2-2; TRBD1 might be the D (6 bases). Trimming removed 6 bases at V and 3 bases at J, with 12 bases between. Germline CDR1 reads SGHRS; CDR2 reads YFSETQ. This CDR3 is 14 amino acids long.

J is TRBJ2-6 and V is TRBV11-2; D is possibly TRBD2 (7 bases). Between the trimmed V and J ends, which lost 10 bases and 0 bases, there was a span of 22 bases. CDR1 SGHAT and CDR2 FQNNGV come from the germline V gene. CDR3 size: 18 residues. As DNA, the CDR3 is TGTGCCACCAAAGGTGGGGGGGGCATCCGCTCTGGGGCCAACGTCCTGACTTTC. Translated, it gives CATKGGGGIRSGANVLTF.

The chain combines TRBV4-1 with TRBJ1-4; D is possibly TRBD1 (6 bases). The germline V and J ends were trimmed by 6 bases and 1 base, with 24 bases remaining between them. The CDR3 runs 19 residues. CDR1 and CDR2 (germline): MGHRA, YSYEKL. The CDR3 sequence: CASRRRGNSQWVTNEKLFF. As DNA, the CDR3 is TGCGCCAGCAGGCGCAGGGGAAACAGTCAGTGGGTAACTAATGAAAAACTGTTTTTT.

This clonotype was recorded many times. The genes are TRBV4-1 and TRBJ2-1; no reliable D call. CDR3 length: 15 amino acids. CDR1 MGHRA and CDR2 YSYEKL come from the germline V gene. The V end was cut by 1 base, the J end by 0 bases, with 7 bases between. CDR3 bases: TGCGCCAGCAGCCAAGGGCCGTTCTCCTACAATGAGCAGTTCTTC. It specifies CASSQGPFSYNEQFF.

This clonotype has at least ten counts. The chain recombines TRBV25-1 with TRBJ1-4, with unresolved D. V gave up 5 bases and J gave up 10 bases, with 8 bases separating them. CDR1 and CDR2 (germline): MGHDK, SYGVNS. CDR3 length equals 11 residues. In nucleotides, the CDR3 is TGTGCCAGCAGTCACCAGCTAAAACTGTTTTTT. Translated, it gives CASSHQLKLFF.

This clonotype has just a few counts. V is TRBV5-8 and J is TRBJ1-2; the D gene is possibly TRBD1 (5 bases). CDR3 size: 15 residues. Germline assignment: CDR1 SGHTS and CDR2 YDEGEE. The V end was cut by 5 bases, the J end by 3 bases, with 17 bases between. DNA for the CDR3: TGTGCCAGCAGGCCTTTGGCGGGACCCCACTATGGCTACACCTTC. It yields the protein CASRPLAGPHYGYTF. The whole variable domain, remainder taken from reference TRBV5-8 and TRBJ1-2, is EAGVTQSPTHLIKTRGQQATLRCSPISGHTSVYWYQQALGLGLQFLLWYDEGEERNRGNFPPRFSGRQFPNYSSELNVNALELEDSALYLCASRPLAGPHYGYTFGSGTRLTVV.

This clonotype has a count of ten or more. V gene TRBV6-5 combines with J gene TRBJ2-5; D is perhaps TRBD1 (5 bases). V lost 5 bases and J lost 5, with 9 bases in between. In germline, CDR1 is MNHEY, CDR2 SVGAGI. The CDR3 length is 12 residues. CDR3 sequence reads: CASSVNRETQYF. DNA for the CDR3: TGTGCCAGCAGTGTGAACAGGGAGACCCAGTACTTC.

This clonotype was picked up many times. The chain combines TRBV3-1 with TRBJ2-1; D is uncertain. The CDR3 is made up of 11 amino acids. CDR1 is LGHDT and CDR2 is YNNKEL in the germline V gene (reference sequence). The V end lost 3 bases, the J end lost 8 bases, and 5 bases lay between the germline ends. CDR3 in amino acids: CASSQEYEQFF. DNA for the CDR3: TGTGCCAGCAGCCAGGAGTATGAGCAGTTCTTC.

This clonotype was detected ten times or more. This chain links TRBV9 with TRBJ1-1; D remains ambiguous. Looked up from germline, CDR1 is SGDLS and CDR2 is YYNGEE. The CDR3 has 13 residues. V was pared by 0 bases and J by 1 base, with 4 bases between. CDR3 residues: CASSVAENTEAFF. The CDR3 DNA is TGTGCCAGCAGCGTAGCCGAGAACACTGAAGCTTTCTTT.

This clonotype has ten or more counts. J is TRBJ1-5 and V is TRBV28, with D possibly being TRBD1 (5 bases). Germline loops: CDR1 MDHEN, CDR2 SYDVKM. V dropped 7 bases and J dropped 0 bases, with 13 bases sitting between them. The CDR3 length is 15 residues. DNA of the CDR3: TGTGCCAGCACCCTGAGGGGAATTAGCAATCAGCCCCAGCATTTT. Translated: CASTLRGISNQPQHF.

This clonotype has a handful of counts. V usage is TRBV3-1 and J usage is TRBJ2-3; a possible D gene is TRBD2 (6 bases). Trimming removed 3 bases from V and 2 bases from J, with 18 bases in between. The germline CDR1 and CDR2 sequences are LGHDT and YNNKEL (reference sequence). This CDR3 is 17 amino acids long. CDR3: CASSQGTPRPFTDTQYF. For the CDR3, the DNA is TGTGCCAGCAGCCAGGGGACTCCCAGACCTTTCACAGATACGCAGTATTTT.

This clonotype was seen repeatedly, ten times or more. J is TRBJ1-2 and V is TRBV12-3 or TRBV12-4; possible D gene TRBD1, 5 bases. V gave up 3 bases and J gave up 6 bases, with 8 bases separating them. The CDR3 length is 12 residues. The chain's CDR3 is CASSLRGNGYTF. In nucleotides, the CDR3 is TGTGCCAGCAGTTTGAGGGGTAATGGCTACACCTTC.

The chain uses TRBV27 and TRBJ2-7; D may be TRBD1 (5 bases). There are 14 residues in the CDR3. V lost 7 bases to trimming and J lost 8 bases, with 21 bases between them. Germline CDR1 MNHEY, CDR2 SMNVEV (reference sequence). The CDR3 bases are TGTGCCAGCATGGGTCCCATAGGGGTCAATCAGCAGTACTTC. This encodes CASMGPIGVNQQYF.

This clonotype was recorded a few times. This chain connects TRBV4-3 to TRBJ2-1; D uncertain. Germline lookup yields CDR1 LGHNA and CDR2 YSLEER. The ends were cut back, 0 bases at V and 5 bases at J, with 8 bases in the middle. The length of the CDR3 is 14 residues. CDR3 DNA: TGCGCCAGCAGCCAAGATGGCCAGGACAATGAGCAGTTCTTC. Residues: CASSQDGQDNEQFF.

This clonotype was detected only a few times. This rearrangement joins TRBV4-1 to TRBJ2-7; D not resolved. Germline CDR1 is MGHRA and CDR2 is YSYEKL. The CDR3 runs 15 residues. Trimming took 1 base from V and 2 from J, leaving 12 bases between them. The CDR3 DNA reads as TGCGCCAGCAGCCAAGTGTCGCGCGGACCCTACGAGCAGTACTTC. Translation: CASSQVSRGPYEQYF.

This clonotype has a handful of counts. The chain links TRBV2 to TRBJ1-2; D remains unclear. Deletions cut 6 bases from V and 6 bases from J, with 11 bases between. The CDR3 is 12 residues long. In germline, CDR1 is SNHLY, CDR2 FYNNEI. The CDR3 nucleotides are TGTGCCAGCAGAACATTCAGGAATGGCTACACCTTC. Protein sequence: CASRTFRNGYTF.

The chain carries TRBV2 and TRBJ2-2; TRBD1 agrees at 7 bases. V was pared by 7 bases and J by 4 bases, with 9 bases of the junction left unmatched. The germline V gene encodes CDR1 SNHLY and CDR2 FYNNEI. The CDR3 spans 15 residues. This CDR3 reads CASNYRGGATGELFF. The DNA for the CDR3 is TGTGCCAGCAATTACAGGGGTGGGGCCACCGGGGAGCTGTTTTTT.

In this sample, this clonotype turned up a few times. The rearrangement uses TRBV24-1 and TRBJ2-1; 8 bases line up with TRBD2. Trimming removed 5 bases from V and 0 bases from J; junction bases left unmatched: 5. The CDR3 loop spans 16 amino acids. From germline, CDR1 is KGHDR and CDR2 SFDVKD. The CDR3: CATSGPREGSYNEQFF. The CDR3 nucleotides are TGTGCCACCAGTGGCCCCCGGGAGGGCTCCTACAATGAGCAGTTCTTC.

This clonotype has a handful of counts. Here the CDR3 reads CASSFLGGGATGANVLTF. The CDR3 DNA reads TGTGCCAGCAGTTTCCTAGGTGGGGGGGCAACTGGGGCCAACGTCCTGACTTTC. J is TRBJ2-6 and V is TRBV5-7, with D possibly TRBD2 on 7 matching bases. Being an ORF, TRBV5-7 has a function that is uncertain. The length of the CDR3 is 18 residues. Between the trimmed V and J ends, which lost 5 bases and 2 bases, there was a span of 20 bases.

In its sample, this clonotype was seen a few times. V is TRBV2 and J is TRBJ1-1; possibly TRBD1 for D (5 bases). Germline V lookup: CDR1 SNHLY, CDR2 FYNNEI. This CDR3 contains 10 residues. Trimming shortened V by 6 bases and J by 6 bases, and 5 bases separated the two germline ends. CDR3 DNA sequence: TGTGCCAGCAGACAGGCTGAAGCTTTCTTT. It translates to CASRQAEAFF.

In its sample, this clonotype was seen a few times. The rearrangement links TRBV6-5 to TRBJ1-6; D unclear. V dropped 2 bases and J dropped 0 bases, with 8 bases sitting between them. Per germline, CDR1 MNHEY and CDR2 SVGAGI. The CDR3 contains 16 residues. The DNA for the CDR3 is TGTGCCAGCAGTTACCTGGGCGACTCCTATAATTCACCCCTCCACTTT. It encodes CASSYLGDSYNSPLHF.

Points on this clonotype: This may arise from a read error, as a much more abundant clone is one base away. The genes are TRBV20-1 and TRBJ2-4; unclear D gene. Germline CDR1 is DFQATT and CDR2 is SNEGSKA (reference sequence). The CDR3 has 11 residues. CDR3 residues: CNARDRNIQYF. Written as DNA, the CDR3 is TGCAATGCTAGAGATAGGAACATTCAGTACTTC.